Detailed here is one TCR beta chain. Its antigen is currently unknown. The data stem from a study of cytomegalovirus exposure and HLA in healthy donors. General observations from the study: Apparent HLA restriction characterized most CMV-associated TCR beta chains in a later analysis.

Germline V gene sequence: CDR1 MGHDK, CDR2 SYGVNS. The CDR3 has 14 residues. J lost 4 bases, V lost 6 bases, and 3 bases had no gene match. Use of 60 Vbeta and 13 Jbeta primers characterized the PCR. Produced via immunoSEQ multiplex PCR; TCRdb's table is partial and in-frame only. The sample carries over 150,000 clones, more than 60% recorded once. The rearrangement links TRBV25-1 to TRBJ2-6; TRBD1 aligns across 7 bases. This TCR came from a woman in her 30s in good health and CMV-seropositive. Sequenced sample: PBMCs. CDR3 loop: CASSGRGGANVLTF. The CDR3 nucleotides are TGTGCCAGCAGCGGCAGGGGGGGGGCCAACGTCCTGACTTTC.